This T cell receptor beta chain was identified during a study of cytomegalovirus exposure and HLA in healthy donors. This clone was recorded once. This CDR3 has 14 residues. Germline V lookup: CDR1 SNHLY, CDR2 FYNNEI. V was pared by 4 bases and J by 1 base, with 10 bases between. The PCR was carried out with 60 Vbeta primers and 13 Jbeta primers. Here immunoSEQ multiplex PCR was the method, and the copy in TCRdb shows in-frame clones only, minus some. The profile shows 160,000 or so clones, 65% to 85% of them singletons. The V gene is TRBV2, the J gene TRBJ2-5; possible D gene TRBD1, 5 bases. The sequenced material came from PBMCs. The clonotype originates from a woman in her late teens or twenties in good health and CMV-seronegative. CDR3 DNA: TGTGCCAGCAGTGCGGGCAGGGCCCAAGAGACCCAGTACTTC. Residues: CASSAGRAQETQYF.